A single sample gave rise to the 28 T cell receptor beta chains below, sequenced in a study of cytomegalovirus exposure and HLA in healthy donors. PCR amplification relied on 60 Vbeta primers (plus 13 Jbeta primers). Sequencing used immunoSEQ multiplex PCR; TCRdb keeps in-frame clones, though not all of them. The sample has approximately 97,000 clones, around 60% seen once; the top ten hold about 4.4%. Sequenced input: PBMCs. These receptors all come from a human donor in good health.

The chain employs TRBV4-2 and TRBJ2-1; 12 nucleotides align to TRBD1. Trimming cost V 1 base and J 5 bases; bases outside gene matches: 15. Germline assignment: CDR1 LGHNA and CDR2 YNFKEQ. The CDR3 sequence is 20 residues long. This CDR3 reads CASSQGGTGGAPGRNNEQFF. The CDR3 region has the DNA TGTGCCAGCAGCCAAGGGGGGACAGGGGGCGCCCCCGGGAGGAACAATGAGCAGTTCTTC.

The genes are TRBV27 and TRBJ2-1; 8 bases are shared with TRBD2. The CDR3 loop spans 13 amino acids. J lost 7 bases, V lost 5 bases, and 4 bases had no gene match. Germline V gives CDR1 MNHEY, CDR2 SMNVEV (reference sequence). In nucleotides, the CDR3 is TGTGCCAGCAGTGTCCGGGGGGGGAATGAGCAGTTCTTC. It specifies CASSVRGGNEQFF.

CDR3: CASWRTGSTDTQYF. In DNA form, the CDR3 reads TGTGCCAGCTGGAGGACTGGATCCACAGATACGCAGTATTTT. This chain links TRBV6-1 with TRBJ2-3; tentatively, D is TRBD2 (5 bases). Germline lookup yields CDR1 MNHNS and CDR2 SASEGT. The CDR3 loop spans 14 amino acids. V was pared by 8 bases and J by 2 bases, with 14 bases between.

This chain connects TRBV27 to TRBJ2-1; 7 bases map to TRBD1. The trim removed 7 bases at V and 5 bases at J, leaving 8 bases unmatched. CDR3 length: 14 amino acids. Germline CDR1 and CDR2: MNHEY and SMNVEV (reference sequence). CDR3 sequence: CASTSGTEHNEQFF. The CDR3 DNA follows: TGTGCCAGCACCTCCGGGACAGAGCACAATGAGCAGTTCTTC.

This clone was recorded a few times. The rearrangement joins TRBV6-1 to TRBJ2-7; D unclear. Germline lookup yields CDR1 MNHNS and CDR2 SASEGT. The ends were cut back, 0 bases at V and 4 bases at J, with 19 bases in the middle. The CDR3 has 17 residues. The CDR3 protein is CASSEAHSSEVPYEQYF. The CDR3 DNA sequence: TGTGCCAGCAGTGAAGCGCATTCCAGCGAGGTTCCTTACGAGCAGTACTTC.

The CDR3 nucleotides read TGCGCCAGCAGCCATGTGGGAGGGACTAGCGCGTACAATGAGCAGTTCTTC. Encoded protein: CASSHVGGTSAYNEQFF. The rearrangement joins TRBV4-1 to TRBJ2-1; 10 bases align to TRBD2. After removal of 3 bases from V and 4 bases from J, the junction contained 9 bases not matched to a gene. The CDR3 loop spans 17 amino acids. Germline CDR1 is MGHRA and CDR2 is YSYEKL.

The chain couples TRBV2 to TRBJ2-3; the match to TRBD1 covers 7 bases. From germline, CDR1 is SNHLY and CDR2 FYNNEI. V gave up 5 bases and J gave up 3 bases; unmatched junction bases: 5. The CDR3 has 14 amino acids. The CDR3 sequence: CASSRQGSTDTQYF. Written as DNA, the CDR3 is TGTGCCAGCAGTAGACAGGGAAGTACAGATACGCAGTATTTT.

The chain is built from TRBV4-1 and TRBJ2-4; 9 bases fit TRBD1. V shed 4 bases, J shed 0 bases, and the junction held 4 bases outside the gene matches. CDR1 is MGHRA and CDR2 is YSYEKL in the germline V gene. This CDR3 region has 16 residues. CDR3 DNA sequence: TGCGCCAGCAGCCGCCCGACAGGGGGAGCCAAAAACATTCAGTACTTC. Residues: CASSRPTGGAKNIQYF.

The chain has TRBV6-4 and TRBJ2-3; D uncertain. Germline CDR1 reads MRHNA; CDR2 reads SNTAGT. Trimming pared 6 bases from V and 2 bases from J, leaving 9 bases between. This CDR3 region has 13 residues. CDR3 sequence: CASSPDNTDTQYF. The CDR3 coding sequence is TGTGCCAGCAGCCCTGACAACACAGATACGCAGTATTTT.

This rearrangement joins TRBV30 to TRBJ2-7, with a tentative D call TRBD2 (6 bases). The germline V gene has CDR1 GTSNPN and CDR2 SVGIG (reference sequence). Between the trimmed V and J ends, which lost 0 bases and 3 bases, there was a span of 18 bases. There are 16 residues in the CDR3. CDR3 protein: CAWSVLWDSTNYEQYF. The CDR3 nucleotides are TGTGCCTGGAGTGTACTCTGGGACTCAACAAACTACGAGCAGTACTTC.

The V call is TRBV27, the J call TRBJ2-2, with a possible D match to TRBD2 (6 bases). CDR1 is MNHEY, CDR2 SMNVEV, per germline (reference sequence). V was shortened by 1 base and J by 1 base, with 7 bases between the two germline ends. This CDR3 contains 15 residues. The CDR3 region is CASSLFGGNTGELFF. The CDR3 DNA follows: TGTGCCAGCAGTTTATTCGGGGGGAACACCGGGGAGCTGTTTTTT.

This clone appeared a few times. The chain recombines TRBV28 with TRBJ2-7; 7 bases are shared with TRBD1. This CDR3 region has 14 residues. V shed 3 bases and J 4 bases; nucleotides not matched to a gene: 6. Looked up from germline, CDR1 is MDHEN and CDR2 is SYDVKM. The CDR3 sequence: CASSFETGLYEQYF. DNA of the CDR3: TGTGCCAGCAGTTTTGAGACAGGGCTATACGAGCAGTACTTC.

The rearrangement joins TRBV29-1 to TRBJ2-7; 13 nucleotides align to TRBD2. Germline V CDR1 and CDR2: SQVTM, ANQGSEA. J lost 5 bases, V lost 3 bases, and 4 bases had no gene match. This CDR3 is built from 14 residues. In DNA form, the CDR3 reads TGCAGCGTTGAGGGGACTAGCGGGACTGACGAGCAGTACTTC. Encoded protein: CSVEGTSGTDEQYF.

The J gene is TRBJ2-2, the V gene TRBV10-1; D might be TRBD1 (5 bases). The CDR3 sequence is 18 residues long. V was cut by 4 bases and J by 0 bases, with 18 bases left in between. From germline, CDR1 is WNHNN and CDR2 SYGVQD (reference sequence). The CDR3 DNA sequence: TGCGCCAGCAGTGCTGGGGCATTAGCAGATCCGAACACCGGGGAGCTGTTTTTT. Residues: CASSAGALADPNTGELFF.

This clone turned up a few times. The rearrangement uses TRBV5-6 and TRBJ2-7; D is perhaps TRBD1 (5 bases). The CDR3 is made up of 14 amino acids. V gave up 0 bases and J gave up 3 bases, with 10 bases separating them. Germline V gene lookup returns CDR1 SGHDT and CDR2 YYEEEE. CDR3 nucleotides: TGTGCCAGCAGCTTGGTCAGGGATGACTACGAGCAGTACTTC. It encodes CASSLVRDDYEQYF.

The chain links TRBV7-9 to TRBJ2-5, with 7 bases matching TRBD1. The CDR3 totals 13 residues. V lost 6 bases and J lost 0; bases outside the gene matches: 1. CDR1 is SEHNR, CDR2 FQNEAQ, per germline (reference sequence). The CDR3 nucleotides are TGTGCCAGCAGGGACAGGTACCAAGAGACCCAGTACTTC. Protein: CASRDRYQETQYF. The complete variable domain, with remaining parts taken from reference TRBV7-9 and TRBJ2-5, reads DTGVSQNPRHKITKRGQNVTFRCDPISEHNRLYWYRQTLGQGPEFLTYFQNEAQLEKSRLLSDRFSAERPKGSFSTLEIQRTEQGDSAMYLCASRDRYQETQYFGPGTRLLVL.

The chain links TRBV27 to TRBJ2-7; weak D call: TRBD1 (5 bases). Germline CDR1 is MNHEY and CDR2 is SMNVEV (reference sequence). The CDR3 loop spans 14 amino acids. With 4 bases removed from V and 0 bases from J, the gap between germline ends came to 10 bases. This CDR3 is CASSSRQTSYEQYF. The DNA of the CDR3 is TGTGCCAGCAGTTCCAGACAGACCTCCTACGAGCAGTACTTC.

The rearrangement joins TRBV10-2 to TRBJ1-6, with a possible D match to TRBD1 (5 bases). V was shortened by 7 bases and J by 8 bases, with 12 bases between the two germline ends. The CDR3 is 13 amino acids. Germline CDR1 WSHSY, CDR2 SAAADI. CDR3 region: CASMGTEDSPLHF. The CDR3 DNA is TGCGCCAGCATGGGGACTGAAGATTCACCCCTCCACTTT.

The chain links TRBV27 to TRBJ2-5; 9 nucleotides match TRBD2. The germline gives CDR1 MNHEY, CDR2 SMNVEV (reference sequence). The CDR3 has 18 residues. Losses at the gene ends were 4 bases for V and 3 bases for J; bases not matched to a gene: 15. The CDR3 region is CASSSAGGLGRDKETQYF. The CDR3 nucleotides read TGTGCCAGCAGTTCAGCGGGAGGCCTTGGGAGGGACAAAGAGACCCAGTACTTC.

Here the CDR3 reads CASSPRTGTEAYEQYF. The DNA for the CDR3 is TGTGCCAGCAGCCCCCGGACCGGGACAGAAGCCTACGAGCAGTACTTC. V usage is TRBV7-9 and J usage is TRBJ2-7; 7 bases map to TRBD1. The V gene's germline CDR1 is SEHNR and CDR2 FQNEAQ (reference sequence). The V segment lost 5 bases and the J segment 2 bases; nucleotides outside the gene matches: 12. The CDR3 consists of 16 residues.

This clone appeared a few times. This chain's CDR3 is CASSGGTASSGNTIYF. The CDR3 DNA is TGCGCCAGCAGCGGCGGGACGGCCAGCTCTGGAAACACCATATATTTT. The V gene is TRBV5-1, the J gene TRBJ1-3; TRBD1 might be the D (5 bases). Deletions cut 4 bases from V and 0 bases from J, with 14 bases between. Germline V gives CDR1 SGHRS, CDR2 YFSETQ. CDR3 length: 16 amino acids. Drawing the rest from reference TRBV5-1 and TRBJ1-3, the complete variable domain is KAGVTQTPRYLIKTRGQQVTLSCSPISGHRSVSWYQQTPGQGLQFLFEYFSETQRNKGNFPGRFSGRQFSNSRSEMNVSTLELGDSALYLCASSGGTASSGNTIYFGEGSWLTVV.

The chain links TRBV14 to TRBJ2-1; D is uncertain. With 4 bases removed from V and 8 bases from J, the gap between germline ends came to 12 bases. Per germline, CDR1 SGHDN and CDR2 FVKESK. The CDR3 totals 13 residues. The CDR3 DNA is TGTGCCAGCAGCCGGTTAATCAGTCATGAGCAGTTCTTC. Its protein product is CASSRLISHEQFF.

The chain combines TRBV6-5 with TRBJ1-1, with TRBD1 as a possible D gene (5 bases). Germline CDR1 is MNHEY and CDR2 is SVGAGI. The ends were cut back, 6 bases at V and 4 bases at J, with 12 bases in the middle. The CDR3 covers 13 residues. CDR3 loop: CASRDTGGTEAFF. The CDR3 DNA sequence: TGTGCCAGCAGAGACACGGGGGGCACTGAAGCTTTCTTT.

The rearrangement links TRBV7-9 to TRBJ2-3, with a possible D match to TRBD1 (5 bases). V was cut by 5 bases and J by 4 bases, with 25 bases left in between. The CDR3 extends over 18 amino acids. Germline values: CDR1 SEHNR, CDR2 FQNEAQ (reference sequence). The CDR3 DNA follows: TGTGCCAGCAGCCCAGTCAAGACGATGCAGGGTCCCCCAGATACGCAGTATTTT. Protein: CASSPVKTMQGPPDTQYF.

The V gene is TRBV2, the J gene TRBJ2-3; a possible D gene is TRBD1 (6 bases). Trimming pared 6 bases from V and 0 bases from J, leaving 13 bases between. Germline CDR1 is SNHLY and CDR2 is FYNNEI. There are 15 residues in the CDR3. CDR3 in amino acids: CASRTGTQSTDTQYF. Here the CDR3 DNA reads TGTGCCAGCAGGACCGGGACACAAAGCACAGATACGCAGTATTTT. The full variable domain, rest sourced from reference TRBV2 and TRBJ2-3, is EPEVTQTPSHQVTQMGQEVILRCVPISNHLYFYWYRQILGQKVEFLVSFYNNEISEKSEIFDDQFSVERPDGSNFTLKIRSTKLEDSAMYFCASRTGTQSTDTQYFGPGTRLTVL.

V usage is TRBV19 and J usage is TRBJ2-1, with D possibly being TRBD1 (6 bases). Germline loops: CDR1 LNHDA, CDR2 SQIVND (reference sequence). This CDR3 region has 17 residues. The germline V and J ends were trimmed by 1 base and 2 bases, with 15 bases remaining between them. As DNA, the CDR3 is TGTGCCAGTAGTATAGCCGGGACAAGAGGGCCCTACAATGAGCAGTTCTTC. The encoded protein is CASSIAGTRGPYNEQFF.

This chain uses TRBV5-1 with TRBJ2-1; D might be TRBD1 (6 bases). The germline CDR1 and CDR2 sequences are SGHRS and YFSETQ. V lost 7 bases to trimming and J lost 1 base, with 6 bases between them. The CDR3 covers 12 residues. The CDR3 reads CASGQSYNEQFF. The CDR3 nucleotides are TGCGCCAGCGGACAGTCCTACAATGAGCAGTTCTTC.

This chain links TRBV30 with TRBJ2-6, with 7 bases matching TRBD1. V shed 5 bases, J shed 2 bases, and the junction held 3 bases outside the gene matches. The length of the CDR3 is 14 residues. Germline V gene sequence: CDR1 GTSNPN, CDR2 SVGIG (reference sequence). The CDR3 DNA follows: TGTGCCTGGCGTACAGGGGCTGGGGCCAACGTCCTGACTTTC. Protein sequence: CAWRTGAGANVLTF.